These 13 T cell receptor beta chains came from one sample sequenced in a study of cytomegalovirus exposure and HLA in healthy donors. This PCR relied on a set of 60 Vbeta primers and 13 Jbeta primers. The assay was immunoSEQ multiplex PCR, and TCRdb's table has in-frame clones only and misses some. The sample table sets out about 92,000 clones. The sample taken for sequencing was PBMCs. These receptors all stem from a man aged 50 to 60 in good health and CMV-seropositive.

DNA for the CDR3: TGTGCCAGCACCTCTGGAGCCAACGGGAGGGAGACCCAGTACTTC. Protein product: CASTSGANGRETQYF. The V call is TRBV6-1, the J call TRBJ2-5, with 7 bases fitting TRBD2. J gave up 5 bases and V 7 bases, and 13 bases lay outside the gene matches. This CDR3 spans 15 amino acids. Germline-derived CDR1 and CDR2 are MNHNS and SASEGT.

CDR3 bases: TGTGCCAGCAGCTTAGGGCTAGCGCTAACCTACGAGCAGTACTTC. Translation gives CASSLGLALTYEQYF. This chain connects TRBV7-9 to TRBJ2-7; D possibly corresponds to TRBD2 (6 bases). The length of the CDR3 is 15 residues. Per the germline V gene, CDR1 is SEHNR and CDR2 is FQNEAQ (reference sequence). The V gene lost 1 base and the J gene lost 2 bases, with 12 bases spanning the gap.

This chain connects TRBV10-3 to TRBJ2-7; TRBD1 matches at 8 bases. Germline trimming cut 4 bases from V and 3 bases from J; bases unmatched to any gene: 2. The CDR3 has 13 amino acids. Germline CDR1 and CDR2: ENHRY and SYGVKD. CDR3 residues: CAISGGQDYEQYF. CDR3 DNA sequence: TGTGCCATCAGTGGGGGACAGGACTACGAGCAGTACTTC.

This chain joins TRBV19 and TRBJ1-1, with TRBD1 as a possible D gene (6 bases). CDR1 and CDR2 from the germline V gene are LNHDA and SQIVND (reference sequence). The ends were cut back, 7 bases at V and 12 bases at J, with 18 bases in the middle. The CDR3 runs 12 residues. The DNA of the CDR3 is TGTGCCAGTACTCAAAACAGGGTCTGGACTTTCTTT. This encodes CASTQNRVWTFF.

J is TRBJ1-4 and V is TRBV4-1, with 9 bases aligning to TRBD1. V shed 0 bases, J shed 10 bases, and the junction held 3 bases outside the gene matches. The germline gives CDR1 MGHRA, CDR2 YSYEKL. The CDR3 contains 14 residues. CDR3 nucleotides: TGCGCCAGCAGCCAAGATGGGACAGGGTTAAAACTGTTTTTT. It specifies CASSQDGTGLKLFF.

The CDR3 spells CASSWRETQYF. CDR3 DNA: TGTGCCAGCAGTTGGCGGGAGACCCAGTACTTC. The chain is built from TRBV7-9 and TRBJ2-5; D is undetermined. This CDR3 contains 11 residues. Trimming took off 6 bases at V and 5 bases at J, with 7 bases between the two ends. Per germline, CDR1 SEHNR and CDR2 FQNEAQ (reference sequence).

This chain links TRBV7-2 with TRBJ1-1; maybe TRBD1 (5 bases). Germline CDR1 reads SGHTA; CDR2 reads FQGNSA. The CDR3 sequence is 13 residues long. Trimming cost V 5 bases and J 4 bases, with 11 bases left between them. The CDR3 is CASSRQLSTEAFF. The CDR3 DNA is TGTGCCAGCAGCAGACAGCTATCCACTGAAGCTTTCTTT.

This chain joins TRBV7-9 and TRBJ1-2; D is undetermined. This CDR3 is built from 16 residues. V dropped 1 base and J dropped 0 bases, with 12 bases sitting between them. Germline V gene data show CDR1 as SEHNR and CDR2 as FQNEAQ (reference sequence). The CDR3 coding sequence is TGTGCCAGCAGCTTAGGGGCGGGTCTAGCTAACTATGGCTACACCTTC. It is translated as CASSLGAGLANYGYTF.

The rearrangement uses TRBV7-9 and TRBJ2-3; TRBD2 is a possible D gene (6 bases). The germline V and J ends were trimmed by 6 bases and 2 bases, with 15 bases remaining between them. Germline V gives CDR1 SEHNR, CDR2 FQNEAQ (reference sequence). The CDR3 consists of 15 residues. The CDR3 region has the DNA TGTGCCAGCAGTATAGCGGTAACGGTCACAGATACGCAGTATTTT. Its protein product is CASSIAVTVTDTQYF.

This chain joins TRBV30 and TRBJ2-1; the match to TRBD1 covers 9 bases. CDR1 is GTSNPN, CDR2 SVGIG, per germline (reference sequence). The CDR3 runs to 13 residues. V gave up 7 bases and J gave up 2 bases; unmatched junction bases: 3. The CDR3, as DNA: TGTGCCTTCACAGGGGGCCCCTACAATGAGCAGTTCTTC. Translation: CAFTGGPYNEQFF.

The chain links TRBV30 to TRBJ1-4; TRBD1 aligns across 9 bases. Trimming took 3 bases from V and 8 from J; bases not matched to a gene: 10. The CDR3 sequence is 15 residues long. Germline assignment: CDR1 GTSNPN and CDR2 SVGIG (reference sequence). The CDR3 loop reads CAWRGTGTGSEKLFF. The CDR3 DNA reads TGTGCCTGGAGGGGTACCGGGACAGGGAGCGAAAAACTGTTTTTT.

This chain connects TRBV6-5 to TRBJ1-5; D ambiguous. Germline-derived CDR1 and CDR2 are MNHEY and SVGAGI. The length of the CDR3 is 15 residues. With 0 bases removed from V and 3 bases from J, the gap between germline ends came to 9 bases. This chain's CDR3 is CASSYSARNNQPQHF. As DNA, the CDR3 is TGTGCCAGCAGTTACTCCGCGCGGAACAATCAGCCCCAGCATTTT.

The rearrangement links TRBV5-5 to TRBJ1-2; tentative D call: TRBD1 (5 bases). V lost 1 base and J 6 bases, leaving 13 bases between the germline ends. Germline assignment: CDR1 SGHKS and CDR2 YYEKEE (reference sequence). The CDR3 has 14 amino acids. DNA for the CDR3: TGTGCCAGCAGCTTGCAGGGCTCGGCTGATGGCTACACCTTC. The encoded protein is CASSLQGSADGYTF.